This T cell receptor (beta chain) was captured by sequencing in a study of cytomegalovirus exposure and HLA in healthy donors. Donors showed nominal health when sampled, although they likely had unrecorded immune exposures. PCR employed 60 Vbeta and 13 Jbeta primers. Measured with immunoSEQ multiplex PCR; TCRdb has only the in-frame clones, and not every one. The data show roughly 170,000 clones, around 83% seen once. What was sequenced was PBMCs. The clonotype comes from a middle-aged man in good health and CMV-seronegative.

The CDR3 reads CASSLSSGQGREQYF. The CDR3 DNA is TGTGCCAGCAGCTTGAGTTCGGGACAGGGCCGCGAGCAGTACTTC. The chain has TRBV7-2 and TRBJ2-5; 9 bases agree with TRBD1. TRBJ2-7 explains the end of the DNA better; the J call may be wrong. Germline V gives CDR1 SGHTA, CDR2 FQGNSA. The CDR3 has 15 amino acids.